These 9 T cell receptor beta chains were sequenced from one sample in a study of T cells in Graves' hyperthyroidism and ophthalmopathy. Authors of the study amplified TCR beta CDR3 regions from RNA transcripts. The HTBI set primed first-round TCR CDR3 RT-PCR. TCRdb re-derived calls from the multiplex PCR reads in MiXCR, one entry per CDR3 protein. The table records 300,000 to 450,000 distinct CDR3 sequences, less than 20% of them present only once. Sequences were obtained from blood. The receptor set was obtained from a woman aged 18-30 years with Graves' hyperthyroidism that later progressed to Graves' ophthalmopathy.

This clonotype showed up many times. The V and J genes are TRBV7-6 and TRBJ2-7, with 9 bases fitting TRBD1. The CDR3 runs 15 residues. From germline, CDR1 is SGHVS and CDR2 FNYEAQ. The ends lost 4 bases at V and 3 bases at J; junction bases unmatched: 7. The DNA of the CDR3 is TGTGCCAGCAGCTCTGGGACAGGGCGGTTCTACGAGCAGTACTTC. Protein product: CASSSGTGRFYEQYF.

This clonotype was picked up a small number of times. This chain joins TRBV19 and TRBJ2-5; 11 nucleotides match TRBD2. The V gene's germline CDR1 is LNHDA and CDR2 SQIVND (reference sequence). This CDR3 contains 17 residues. Trimming at V came to 3 bases and at J to 5 bases, leaving 11 bases not matched to a gene. CDR3 amino acids: CASSMLPIAGGGETQYF. The CDR3 nucleotides are TGTGCCAGTAGTATGCTACCGATAGCGGGAGGGGGGGAGACCCAGTACTTC. The complete variable domain, with remaining parts taken from reference TRBV19 and TRBJ2-5, reads DGGITQSPKYLFRKEGQNVTLSCEQNLNHDAMYWYRQDPGQGLRLIYYSQIVNDFQKGDIAEGYSVSREKKESFPLTVTSAQKNPTAFYLCASSMLPIAGGGETQYFGPGTRLLVL.

This clonotype was picked up many times. V usage is TRBV12-3 or TRBV12-4 and J usage is TRBJ2-7; D perhaps matches TRBD1 (6 bases). The length of the CDR3 is 15 residues. Trimming cost V 1 base and J 7 bases, with 17 bases left between them. CDR3 DNA: TGTGCCAGCAGTTTAGGGGGGCCCACCGAGGGAGAGCAGTACTTC. This encodes CASSLGGPTEGEQYF.

This chain links TRBV28 with TRBJ2-1; D might be TRBD2 (5 bases). CDR3 length: 13 residues. V lost 6 bases, J lost 9 bases, and 15 bases lay in between. Germline CDR1 reads MDHEN; CDR2 reads SYDVKM. The CDR3, as DNA: TGTGCCAGCAGACCAACACTAGAGATTGAGCAGTTCTTC. It encodes CASRPTLEIEQFF. The full variable domain, with the rest looked up from reference TRBV28 and TRBJ2-1, is DVKVTQSSRYLVKRTGEKVFLECVQDMDHENMFWYRQDPGLGLRLIYFSYDVKMKEKGDIPEGYSVSREKKERFSLILESASTNQTSMYLCASRPTLEIEQFFGPGTRLTVL.

This clonotype was found many times. This sequence joins TRBV11-3 and TRBJ2-7, with 7 positions matching TRBD1. The germline V gene has CDR1 SGHNT and CDR2 YENEEA. CDR3 length equals 16 residues. V was pared by 4 bases and J by 3 bases, with 12 bases of the junction left unmatched. CDR3 protein: CASSSRGGQTYYEQYF. The CDR3 DNA is TGTGCCAGCAGCTCCCGAGGGGGACAGACTTACTACGAGCAGTACTTC.

This clonotype has a count of ten or more. The chain recombines TRBV2 with TRBJ1-6; the match to TRBD1 covers 9 bases. CDR1 and CDR2 (germline): SNHLY, FYNNEI. The CDR3 extends over 14 amino acids. Trimming took 6 bases from V and 5 from J; bases not matched to a gene: 2. The chain's CDR3 is CASRQGADNSPLHF. The CDR3 nucleotides are TGTGCCAGCAGACAGGGGGCCGATAATTCACCCCTCCACTTT.

This clonotype was found a few times. The rearrangement links TRBV5-1 to TRBJ2-5; D uncertain. From germline, CDR1 is SGHRS and CDR2 YFSETQ. The CDR3 consists of 14 residues. V lost 5 bases to trimming and J lost 4 bases, with 15 bases between them. Here the CDR3 DNA reads TGCGCCAGCAGTGCCGGGTTCGGCGGAGAGACCCAGTACTTC. This encodes CASSAGFGGETQYF.

Concerning this clonotype itself: The junction departs from the called germline gene at one end, perhaps through a read error. The V and J genes are TRBV6-1 and TRBJ2-1; 10 bases agree with TRBD2. The V gene's germline CDR1 is MNHNS and CDR2 SASEGT. The CDR3 is made up of 16 amino acids. The CDR3 reads CANSEFRTSGVNEQFF. The DNA for the CDR3 is TGTGCCAACAGTGAATTCCGTACTAGCGGGGTCAATGAGCAGTTCTTC.

There are a few counts of this clonotype. This chain links TRBV7-9 with TRBJ2-1, with 7 bases fitting TRBD2. This CDR3 region has 12 residues. V gave up 8 bases and J gave up 6 bases; unmatched junction bases: 4. Germline-derived CDR1 and CDR2 are SEHNR and FQNEAQ (reference sequence). CDR3 nucleotide sequence: TGTGCCAGCCGGGGGGACCTCAATGAGCAGTTCTTC. This encodes CASRGDLNEQFF.